Described below is a single T cell receptor (beta chain) sequence and its context. The antigen remains undetermined. The ends lost 4 bases at V and 4 bases at J; junction bases unmatched: 5. The length of the CDR3 is 15 residues. This entry belongs to a study of T-cell memory formation after mild COVID-19. Study summary: TCR clusters largely stayed donor specific. Study results and limitations: The study found balanced CD4/CD8 in clones contracting day 15 to 85 and a CD4+ lean in later expanders.

Constant-segment-primed 5'RACE gave TCR alpha and TCR beta cDNA libraries with sample barcodes and UMIs. MiXCR, applied by TCRdb to the 5' RACE reads, yields one record per CDR3 protein. The sample carries about 180,000 distinct CDR3 sequences, 16% recorded once. The TCR sequence derives from an adult woman who had mild COVID-19 (a few samples of this study predate the infection). Cell type and time point are not known. The rearrangement joins TRBV12-3 or TRBV12-4 to TRBJ2-3; 10 bases fit TRBD2. Material: PBMCs or a T cell subset sorted from them (not recorded which). The CDR3 region is CASSSRTSGPDTQYF. CDR3 nucleotide sequence: TGTGCCAGCAGTTCACGGACTAGCGGCCCAGATACGCAGTATTTT.